The present T cell receptor beta chain was sequenced within a study of molecular identifiers for immune sequencing clone quantification. Study details: Across replicate runs, RNA obtained from about 21,000 or 97,000 naive CD8 cells was divided into five, with four undergoing sequencing. Study findings and constraints: Highly expanded clone sizes could be underestimated by identical TCR molecules sharing a barcode.

Trimming cost V 3 bases and J 1 base, with 13 bases left between them. The CDR3 is 16 residues long. CDR1 and CDR2 from the germline V gene are SNHLY and FYNNEI. Naive CD8 sequencing libraries were generated from 20,000 to 1,000,000 sorted cells, with 10%, 30% or 50% RNA as input. Naive CD8 T cells were picked out by sorting for CD8+CD4-CCR7+CD45RA+. This clonotype showed up many times. The target antigen is unknown. MiXCR, run by TCRdb on the PCR reads, gives a single entry per CDR3 protein. In the table there are about 12,000 distinct CDR3 sequences, 15% to 20% of which are singletons. The specimen sequenced was naive CD8+ T cells from blood, with Jurkat cell RNA spiked in. Regarding subset: FACS-sorted CD8+CD4-CCR7+CD45RA+ naive T cells. The V gene is TRBV2, the J gene TRBJ2-1, with TRBD2 as a possible D gene (6 bases). The TCR was taken from a human donor in good health. Some libraries in this study had Jurkat cell RNA spiked in. The CDR3 DNA follows: TGTGCCAGCAGTGAGGGGGGAGGTATGTCCTACAATGAGCAGTTCTTC. This encodes CASSEGGGMSYNEQFF.